This passage covers 20 T cell receptor beta chains from one sample sequenced in a study of CD8 T cells in Susac syndrome. When the RNA was reverse transcribed, random hexamers were used with an input of roughly 0.5 to 1 ug. TCRdb used MiXCR to reprocess the immunoSEQ multiplex PCR reads, holding one entry per CDR3 protein. The data contain 100,000 to 150,000 distinct CDR3 sequences, over 90% of them seen just once; the ten biggest clones take up about 0.28%. Sequenced input: CD8+ T cells from PBMCs. The receptor set was obtained from a human donor with Susac syndrome.

This clonotype was seen only once. The rearrangement uses TRBV5-1 and TRBJ2-3; D may be TRBD1 or TRBD2 (6 bases each). Trimming cost V 5 bases and J 6 bases, with 13 bases left between them. Germline V CDR1 and CDR2: SGHRS, YFSETQ. This CDR3 is 13 amino acids long. As DNA, the CDR3 is TGCGCCAGCAGTCCGGAGGGGGGCGATACGCAGTATTTT. Translating it yields CASSPEGGDTQYF.

This clonotype was detected only once. The rearrangement links TRBV7-9 to TRBJ1-2, with D possibly TRBD1 on 5 matching bases. The germline gives CDR1 SEHNR, CDR2 FQNEAQ (reference sequence). The CDR3 loop spans 13 amino acids. With 5 bases removed from V and 1 base from J, the gap between germline ends came to 8 bases. The CDR3 spells CASSPTVNYGYTF. The CDR3 nucleotides are TGTGCCAGCAGCCCGACAGTTAACTATGGCTACACCTTC.

This sequence joins TRBV4-1 and TRBJ1-5; no clear D gene. This CDR3 spans 17 amino acids. The germline gives CDR1 MGHRA, CDR2 YSYEKL. The V and J ends lost 0 bases and 3 bases respectively, with 15 bases between them. CDR3 nucleotides: TGCGCCAGCAGCCAAGACCCTGGACGGGTTGACAATCAGCCCCAGCATTTT. Its translation is CASSQDPGRVDNQPQHF.

V is TRBV4-1 and J is TRBJ2-2; 10 positions match TRBD2. The CDR3 is 17 residues long. J was trimmed by 4 bases and V by 4 bases; bases with no gene match: 9. Germline CDR1 is MGHRA and CDR2 is YSYEKL. CDR3 region: CASSPWSGGAGTGELFF. The DNA of the CDR3 is TGCGCCAGCAGCCCTTGGAGCGGGGGGGCGGGCACCGGGGAGCTGTTTTTT.

V and J are TRBV27 and TRBJ1-1, with 7 positions matching TRBD1. V was pared by 9 bases and J by 4 bases, with 2 bases of the junction left unmatched. CDR1 is MNHEY and CDR2 is SMNVEV in the germline V gene (reference sequence). The CDR3 has 11 residues. CDR3 protein: CASAGGTEAFF. The CDR3 region has the DNA TGTGCCAGTGCAGGGGGCACTGAAGCTTTCTTT.

The chain is built from TRBV28 and TRBJ1-3; tentatively, D is TRBD1 (5 bases). Trimming shortened V by 3 bases and J by 0 bases, and 12 bases separated the two germline ends. The germline V gene encodes CDR1 MDHEN and CDR2 SYDVKM. CDR3 length: 16 residues. The CDR3 nucleotides read TGTGCCAGCAGTTTTGGCAGGGCCGACTCTGGAAACACCATATATTTT. It encodes CASSFGRADSGNTIYF.

DNA for the CDR3: TGTGCCACCTGGGACACGACTTACACTGAAGCTTTCTTT. Residues: CATWDTTYTEAFF. This sequence joins TRBV19 and TRBJ1-1; a possible D gene is TRBD1 (6 bases). Trimming took off 10 bases at V and 3 bases at J, with 15 bases between the two ends. The length of the CDR3 is 13 residues. The germline V gene has CDR1 LNHDA and CDR2 SQIVND (reference sequence).

The chain uses TRBV9 and TRBJ2-4; TRBD1 might be the D (7 bases). This CDR3 comprises 13 residues. V dropped 4 bases and J dropped 7 bases, with 12 bases sitting between them. Looked up from germline, CDR1 is SGDLS and CDR2 is YYNGEE. The CDR3 reads CASSPSGGNIQYF. CDR3 nucleotide sequence: TGTGCCAGCAGCCCATCAGGGGGGAACATTCAGTACTTC.

The chain has TRBV4-3 and TRBJ2-3; D is perhaps TRBD1 (6 bases). The CDR3 length is 16 residues. Germline V gene sequence: CDR1 LGHNA, CDR2 YSLEER. Between the trimmed V and J ends, which lost 0 bases and 4 bases, there was a span of 14 bases. The CDR3 region has the DNA TGCGCCAGCAGCCAAGATTGGGGTGGACAGCCAGATACGCAGTATTTT. Its protein is CASSQDWGGQPDTQYF.

DNA for the CDR3: TGCAGTGCGGAGGGGGGCCCCGGCACAGATACGCAGTATTTT. As protein: CSAEGGPGTDTQYF. This chain links TRBV20-1 with TRBJ2-3; either TRBD1 or TRBD2 may fit D (6 bases each). CDR3 length: 14 amino acids. From germline, CDR1 is DFQATT and CDR2 SNEGSKA (reference sequence). Trimming cost V 6 bases and J 1 base, with 14 bases left between them.

The V gene is TRBV7-9, the J gene TRBJ2-1, with TRBD2 identical over 7 bases. V was pared by 4 bases and J by 3 bases, with 9 bases of the junction left unmatched. The CDR3 runs 16 residues. CDR1 SEHNR and CDR2 FQNEAQ come from the germline V gene (reference sequence). CDR3: CASSWFKRELYNEQFF. The CDR3 nucleotides read TGTGCCAGCAGCTGGTTCAAGCGGGAACTCTACAATGAGCAGTTCTTC.

This rearrangement joins TRBV29-1 to TRBJ2-7, with 9 bases aligning to TRBD1. The CDR3 loop spans 12 amino acids. The germline CDR1 and CDR2 sequences are SQVTM and ANQGSEA. The V segment lost 4 bases and the J segment 4 bases; nucleotides outside the gene matches: 2. The CDR3 DNA is TGCAGCGTTGGGACAGGGGCTTACGAGCAGTACTTC. Translation: CSVGTGAYEQYF.

V gene TRBV7-2 combines with J gene TRBJ2-7; 10 bases are shared with TRBD2. V shed 5 bases, J shed 0 bases, and the junction held 4 bases outside the gene matches. The CDR3 runs 15 residues. CDR1 and CDR2 from the germline V gene are SGHTA and FQGNSA. The CDR3: CASSLSGGPSYEQYF. DNA of the CDR3: TGTGCCAGCAGCCTTAGCGGGGGGCCCTCCTACGAGCAGTACTTC.

This clonotype was seen just once. The rearrangement joins TRBV9 to TRBJ2-3; 7 nucleotides agree with TRBD2. Per the germline V gene, CDR1 is SGDLS and CDR2 is YYNGEE. V lost 0 bases, J lost 0 bases, and 7 bases stayed unmatched. The length of the CDR3 is 17 residues. The CDR3 region is CASSVASGATSTDTQYF. The CDR3 DNA follows: TGTGCCAGCAGCGTAGCCAGCGGGGCGACTAGCACAGATACGCAGTATTTT.

The chain is built from TRBV4-3 and TRBJ2-7; D is uncertain. V was pared by 1 base and J by 5 bases, with 6 bases between. CDR3 size: 12 residues. Germline values: CDR1 LGHNA, CDR2 YSLEER. The CDR3 coding sequence is TGCGCCAGCAGCCAAGGGGCTAACGAGCAGTACTTC. It specifies CASSQGANEQYF.

The chain is built from TRBV6-6 and TRBJ2-1; TRBD2 agrees at 11 bases. Germline assignment: CDR1 MNHNY and CDR2 SVGAGI (reference sequence). V shed 7 bases and J 7 bases; nucleotides not matched to a gene: 6. The CDR3 contains 14 residues. The CDR3 is CASTILAGVNEQFF. The CDR3 region has the DNA TGTGCCAGCACCATACTAGCGGGGGTGAATGAGCAGTTCTTC.

The rearrangement joins TRBV10-3 to TRBJ2-5, with 7 nucleotides matching TRBD2. Germline V gene sequence: CDR1 ENHRY, CDR2 SYGVKD. This CDR3 comprises 15 residues. Losses at the gene ends were 4 bases for V and 1 base for J; bases not matched to a gene: 6. Here the CDR3 DNA reads TGTGCCATCAGTGCGGGGGGAGAGTTCCAAGAGACCCAGTACTTC. It codes for CAISAGGEFQETQYF.

The V call is TRBV20-1, the J call TRBJ2-7; 9 bases line up with TRBD1. The CDR3 extends over 14 amino acids. With 0 bases clipped from V and 3 bases from J, the junction kept 3 bases outside the gene matches. Per germline, CDR1 DFQATT and CDR2 SNEGSKA (reference sequence). CDR3: CSARDRQGGYEQYF. CDR3 bases: TGCAGTGCTAGAGATCGACAGGGGGGCTACGAGCAGTACTTC.

The chain has TRBV6-5 and TRBJ1-2, with TRBD1 as a possible D gene (6 bases). With 2 bases removed from V and 0 bases from J, the gap between germline ends came to 10 bases. CDR1 MNHEY and CDR2 SVGAGI come from the germline V gene. The length of the CDR3 is 15 residues. CDR3 amino acids: CASSYTTGSNYGYTF. The CDR3 nucleotides read TGTGCCAGCAGTTACACCACAGGGTCTAACTATGGCTACACCTTC.

The chain employs TRBV7-9 and TRBJ1-1, with a tentative D call TRBD1 (5 bases). CDR1 and CDR2 (germline): SEHNR, FQNEAQ (reference sequence). V lost 3 bases, J lost 0 bases, and 8 bases lay in between. The CDR3 has 14 residues. The CDR3 DNA reads as TGTGCCAGCAGCTTTTCAGGGTTGAACACTGAAGCTTTCTTT. Translation gives CASSFSGLNTEAFF.